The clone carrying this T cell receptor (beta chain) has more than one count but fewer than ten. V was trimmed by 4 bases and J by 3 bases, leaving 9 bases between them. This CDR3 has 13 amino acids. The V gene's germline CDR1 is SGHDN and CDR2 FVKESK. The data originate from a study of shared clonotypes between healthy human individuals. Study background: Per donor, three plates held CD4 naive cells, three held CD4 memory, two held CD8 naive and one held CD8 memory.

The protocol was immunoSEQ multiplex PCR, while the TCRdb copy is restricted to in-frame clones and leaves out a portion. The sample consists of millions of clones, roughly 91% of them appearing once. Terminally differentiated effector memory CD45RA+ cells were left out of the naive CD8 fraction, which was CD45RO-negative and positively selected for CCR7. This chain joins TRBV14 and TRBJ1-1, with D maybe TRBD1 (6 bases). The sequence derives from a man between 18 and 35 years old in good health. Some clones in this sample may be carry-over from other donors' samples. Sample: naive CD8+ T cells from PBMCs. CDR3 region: CASSPRGHTEAFF. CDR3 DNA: TGTGCCAGCAGCCCGCGGGGGCACACTGAAGCTTTCTTT.